Listed below are T cell receptor beta chains from one sample, sequenced in a study of lymphopenia after photon versus proton radiotherapy. Using immunoSEQ multiplex PCR, the repertoire was profiled, and TCRdb retains in-frame clones only, with some absent. The sample has some 55,000 clones, approximately 83% seen once. This material consisted of peripheral blood, taken from a patient treated with photon-based radiotherapy. All receptors derive from a man aged 35 to 55 with gastric cancer. Both conserved end residues are part of each CDR3. A D gene is named only where the DNA matches it firmly. Size tells how often a clone was seen (once, few, many) or the class of an expanded clone, and some rows leave it out.

d_call: NA
clone_size: NA
v_call: TRBV4-3
j_call: TRBJ2-5
cdr3_nt: TGCGCCAGCAGCCAAGATAGAGGAGGGGCGGGAGAGACCCAGTACTTC
cdr3_aa: CASSQDRGGAGETQYF

d_call: NA
clone_size: once
v_call: TRBV7-2
j_call: TRBJ1-1
cdr3_nt: TGTGCCAGCAGCCGGAGACAGCCGTACATTCTCATGAACACTGAAGCTTTCTTT
cdr3_aa: CASSRRQPYILMNTEAFF

d_call: NA
clone_size: NA
v_call: TRBV27
j_call: TRBJ2-7
cdr3_nt: TGTGCCAGCAGAGGGGGACACGGCTCCTACGAGCAGTACTTC
cdr3_aa: CASRGGHGSYEQYF

d_call: NA
clone_size: NA
v_call: TRBV11-3
j_call: TRBJ2-7
cdr3_nt: TGTGCCAGCAGAGGCAGGGCCAACTCCTACGAGCAGTACTTC
cdr3_aa: CASRGRANSYEQYF

d_call: TRBD1
clone_size: NA
v_call: TRBV6-5
j_call: TRBJ1-2
cdr3_nt: TGTGCCAGCAGAAGACAGGGGGTTGGGGGCTACACCTTC
cdr3_aa: CASRRQGVGGYTF

d_call: NA
clone_size: once
v_call: TRBV6-6
j_call: TRBJ1-1
cdr3_nt: TGTGCCAGCAGTTACTCAGCGGGGGACACTGAAGCTTTCTTT
cdr3_aa: CASSYSAGDTEAFF

d_call: TRBD1
clone_size: NA
v_call: TRBV10-3
j_call: TRBJ2-5
cdr3_nt: TGTGCCATCAGTGATAGACAGGGCAAGGGGACCCAGTACTTC
cdr3_aa: CAISDRQGKGTQYF

d_call: NA
clone_size: once
v_call: TRBV7-9
j_call: TRBJ1-2
cdr3_nt: TGTGCCAGCAGCCCCCAGGGGCTGGGATTAGGCTACACCTTC
cdr3_aa: CASSPQGLGLGYTF

d_call: NA
clone_size: NA
v_call: TRBV5-4
j_call: TRBJ2-5
cdr3_nt: TGTGCCAGCAGCTTGTTGAGCACAGGACAAGAGACCCAGTACTTC
cdr3_aa: CASSLLSTGQETQYF

d_call: NA
clone_size: few
v_call: TRBV7-9
j_call: TRBJ1-1
cdr3_nt: TGTGCCAGCACCAAAGGGTCAGAGATGAACACTGAAGCTTTCTTT
cdr3_aa: CASTKGSEMNTEAFF

d_call: TRBD2
clone_size: NA
v_call: TRBV9
j_call: TRBJ2-1
cdr3_nt: TGTGCCAGCAGCGACGGACTAGCGGGCGGGGGATACAATGAGCAGTTCTTC
cdr3_aa: CASSDGLAGGGYNEQFF

d_call: NA
clone_size: once
v_call: TRBV4-1
j_call: TRBJ2-7
cdr3_nt: TGCGCCAGCAGCCAAGATCCGGGGACATCCTACGAGCAGTACTTC
cdr3_aa: CASSQDPGTSYEQYF

d_call: NA
clone_size: NA
v_call: TRBV7-2
j_call: TRBJ1-2
cdr3_nt: TGTGCCAGCAGCTTAGGAGGCGTTAACTATGGCTACACCTTC
cdr3_aa: CASSLGGVNYGYTF

d_call: TRBD2
clone_size: NA
v_call: TRBV7-2
j_call: TRBJ2-3
cdr3_nt: TGTGCCAGCAGCTTAGCGGGACTAGCGGGGGGGCCGACAGATACGCAGTATTTT
cdr3_aa: CASSLAGLAGGPTDTQYF

d_call: TRBD1
clone_size: NA
v_call: TRBV18
j_call: TRBJ2-2
cdr3_nt: TGTGCCAGCTCACCATGGACAGGGACCACCGGGGAGCTGTTTTTT
cdr3_aa: CASSPWTGTTGELFF

d_call: NA
clone_size: NA
v_call: TRBV27
j_call: TRBJ1-6
cdr3_nt: TGTGCCAGCAGTTTCAGGGGTCGACCCCTCCACTTT
cdr3_aa: CASSFRGRPLHF

d_call: NA
clone_size: NA
v_call: TRBV4-3
j_call: TRBJ1-4
cdr3_nt: TGCGCCAGCAGTCTAGGACGGACAGTAGGTGAAAAACTGTTTTTT
cdr3_aa: CASSLGRTVGEKLFF

d_call: TRBD1
clone_size: NA
v_call: TRBV9
j_call: TRBJ1-5
cdr3_nt: TGTGCCAGCAGCCAACATACAGGGGTCAATCAGCCCCAGCATTTT
cdr3_aa: CASSQHTGVNQPQHF

d_call: NA
clone_size: NA
v_call: TRBV10-3
j_call: TRBJ2-2
cdr3_nt: TGTGCCATCAGTGCCAGGGACACCGGGGAGCTGTTTTTT
cdr3_aa: CAISARDTGELFF

d_call: NA
clone_size: NA
v_call: TRBV5-4
j_call: TRBJ2-7
cdr3_nt: TGTGCCAGCAGCTTCCGCGGCAGTCGCACCTACGAGCAGTACTTC
cdr3_aa: CASSFRGSRTYEQYF

d_call: TRBD1
clone_size: NA
v_call: TRBV7-6
j_call: TRBJ2-7
cdr3_nt: TGTGCCAGCAGCATAACAGGGGGCGTCTACGAGCAGTACTTC
cdr3_aa: CASSITGGVYEQYF

d_call: NA
clone_size: NA
v_call: TRBV7-2
j_call: TRBJ1-1
cdr3_nt: TGTGCCAGCAGCCTCACGTGGGGGCAGAGGGCTTTCTTT
cdr3_aa: CASSLTWGQRAFF

d_call: TRBD1
clone_size: NA
v_call: TRBV6-1
j_call: TRBJ1-1
cdr3_nt: TGTGCCAGCAGTAACAGGGGGAGCACTGAAGCTTTCTTT
cdr3_aa: CASSNRGSTEAFF